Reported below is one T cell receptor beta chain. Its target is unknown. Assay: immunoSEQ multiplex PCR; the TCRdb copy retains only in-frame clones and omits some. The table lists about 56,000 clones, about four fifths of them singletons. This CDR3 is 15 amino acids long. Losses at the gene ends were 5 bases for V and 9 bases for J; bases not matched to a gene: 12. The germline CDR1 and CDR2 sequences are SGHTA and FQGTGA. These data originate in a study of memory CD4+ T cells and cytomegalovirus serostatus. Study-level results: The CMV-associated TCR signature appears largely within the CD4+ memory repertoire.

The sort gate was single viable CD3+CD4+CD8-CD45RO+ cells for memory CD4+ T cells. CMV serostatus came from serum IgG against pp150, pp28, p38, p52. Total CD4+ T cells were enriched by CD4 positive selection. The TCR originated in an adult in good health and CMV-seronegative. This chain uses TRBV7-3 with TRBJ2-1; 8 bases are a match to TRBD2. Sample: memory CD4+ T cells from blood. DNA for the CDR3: TGTGCCAGCAGCGCTGCGGTCCGGGGGGGCAGTGAGCAGTTCTTC. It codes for CASSAAVRGGSEQFF.